This T cell receptor (beta chain) was observed in a study of Ad26.COV2.S vaccination and SARS-CoV-2 variants (dated by TCRdb to 2020 to 2022). For context, the study as a whole: Sequencing of the TCRbeta repertoire served to evaluate the specificity and breadth of SARS-CoV-2-reactive T cell receptors following Ad26.COV2.S vaccination. The TCR-sequenced set comprised approximately 32 samples: around 20 Ad26.COV2.S vaccine recipients, 5 placebo recipients and 8 SARS-CoV-2 convalescent individuals. General conclusions and limits of the study: Vaccine and placebo recipients had similar non-spike TCR breadth, a finding consistent with the vaccine containing only spike. The authors noted that total T cell responses may have been underestimated by the TCR breadth and depth analyses. Higher spike-specific TCR breadth was observed in Ad26.COV2.S recipients than in placebo recipients (P = 0.0014). After vaccination, spike-specific CD8+ and CD4+ T cell responses were reported to show substantial breadth.

The immunoSEQ Assay was the method used to sequence TCRbeta CDR3 regions. After extraction, genomic DNA underwent amplification by bias-controlled multiplex PCR, followed by high-throughput sequencing. For the original study's pipeline: To quantify the absolute abundance of every unique TCRbeta CDR3 region, sequences were collapsed and filtered. Usable DNA was measured by amplifying reference genes present in all nucleated cells, and TCRbeta template counts were normalized to that usable DNA to estimate T cell fraction. Repertoire TCRs were annotated as SARS-CoV-2-specific by exact matching of V gene, CDR3 amino acid sequence and J gene to a known reactive TCR set. The reference SARS-CoV-2 TCR set came from MIRA and was filtered for enrichment in COVID-19-positive ImmuneCODE repertoires, removing public or cross-reactive TCRs. Based on the MIRA antigens, annotated TCRs were further analysed at the level of specific ORF or position within ORF. Breadth was defined as annotated unique rearrangements over total unique productive rearrangements; depth was the summed frequency of those rearrangements. Two-sided Wilcoxon rank-sum tests were used to compare TCR breadth between groups. Here the immuneACCESS table is served through TCRdb, limited to in-frame sequences with V and J called. Missing clones are a known gap in these copies; in checked studies unresolved V genes cover under half, and the rest lacks a known reason. The V and J calls and clone size were taken over from that table, and D and trimming were inferred from the DNA. The sample table records about 94,000 clones; under 90% of these occur just once. The ten top clones hold 15% to 20% of the sample.

Sample time point, as interpreted from the label and publication: individuals recovered from natural SARS-CoV-2 infection. The CDR3 numbers 13 residues from cysteine through phenylalanine. Only CDR3 DNA remains: 39 bases, in frame from the first base. Based on the germline V gene, the CDR1 and CDR2 sequences are MRHNA and SNTAGT. After removal of 6 bases from V and 9 bases from J, the junction retains 9 bases not matched to a gene. Concerning this clone: Its antigen is not yet known. No much larger clone exists at a distance of one base, and base qualities are not known.

Here the sequenced sample was peripheral blood, taken after recovery from COVID-19. This clonotype was obtained from a human donor who had recovered from COVID-19. Rearrangement joined TRBV6-4 to TRBJ1-1, and 8 junction bases match TRBD1. The DNA is as follows: TGTGCCAGCAGCGACGGCGGACAGGGTAAAGCTTTCTTT. Translated, it reads CASSDGGQGKAFF.